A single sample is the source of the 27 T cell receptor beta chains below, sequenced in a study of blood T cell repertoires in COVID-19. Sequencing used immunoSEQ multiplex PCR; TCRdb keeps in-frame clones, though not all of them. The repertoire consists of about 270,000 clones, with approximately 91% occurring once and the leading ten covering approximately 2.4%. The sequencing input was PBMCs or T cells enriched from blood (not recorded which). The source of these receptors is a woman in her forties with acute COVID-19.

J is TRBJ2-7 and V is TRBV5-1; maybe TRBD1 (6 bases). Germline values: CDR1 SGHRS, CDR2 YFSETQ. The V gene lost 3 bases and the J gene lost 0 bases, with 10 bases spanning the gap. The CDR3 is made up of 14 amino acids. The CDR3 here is CASSSQGNSYEQYF. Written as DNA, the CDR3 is TGCGCCAGCAGCTCCCAGGGGAACTCCTACGAGCAGTACTTC.

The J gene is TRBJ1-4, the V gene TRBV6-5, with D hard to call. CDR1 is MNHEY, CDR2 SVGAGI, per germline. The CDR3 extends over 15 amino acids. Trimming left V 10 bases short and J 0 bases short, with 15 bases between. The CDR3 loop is CATRAGGATNEKLFF. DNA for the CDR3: TGTGCCACCCGCGCCGGAGGAGCAACTAATGAAAAACTGTTTTTT.

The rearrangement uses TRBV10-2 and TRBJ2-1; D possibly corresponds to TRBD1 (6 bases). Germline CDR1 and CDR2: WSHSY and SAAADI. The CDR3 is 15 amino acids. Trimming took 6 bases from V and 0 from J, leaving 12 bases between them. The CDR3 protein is CASSVADSSYNEQFF. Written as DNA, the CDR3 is TGCGCCAGCAGCGTCGCGGACAGCTCCTACAATGAGCAGTTCTTC.

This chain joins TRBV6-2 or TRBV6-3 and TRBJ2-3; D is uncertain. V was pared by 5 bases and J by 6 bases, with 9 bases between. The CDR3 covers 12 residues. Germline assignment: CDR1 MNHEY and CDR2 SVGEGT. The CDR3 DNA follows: TGTGCCAGCAGTCAGTCCAGTGATACGCAGTATTTT. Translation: CASSQSSDTQYF.

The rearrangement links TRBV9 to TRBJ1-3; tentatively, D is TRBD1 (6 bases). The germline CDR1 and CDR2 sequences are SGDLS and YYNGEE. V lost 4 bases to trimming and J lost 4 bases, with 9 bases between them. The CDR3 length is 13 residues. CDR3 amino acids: CASSTGTGNTIYF. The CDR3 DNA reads TGTGCCAGCAGCACAGGGACAGGAAACACCATATATTTT.

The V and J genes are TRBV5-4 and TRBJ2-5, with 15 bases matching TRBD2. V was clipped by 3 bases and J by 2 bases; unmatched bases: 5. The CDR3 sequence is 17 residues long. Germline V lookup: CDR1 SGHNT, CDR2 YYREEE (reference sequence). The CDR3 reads CASSSGTSGGTQETQYF. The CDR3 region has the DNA TGTGCCAGCAGCTCCGGGACTAGCGGGGGGACACAAGAGACCCAGTACTTC. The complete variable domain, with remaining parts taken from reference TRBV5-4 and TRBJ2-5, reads ETGVTQSPTHLIKTRGQQVTLRCSSQSGHNTVSWYQQALGQGPQFIFQYYREEENGRGNFPPRFSGLQFPNYSSELNVNALELDDSALYLCASSSGTSGGTQETQYFGPGTRLLVL.

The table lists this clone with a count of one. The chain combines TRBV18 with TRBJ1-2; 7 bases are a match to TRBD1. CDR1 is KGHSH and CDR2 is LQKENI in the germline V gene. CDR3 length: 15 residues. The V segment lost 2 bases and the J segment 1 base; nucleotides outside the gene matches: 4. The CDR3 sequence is CASSPGQDINYGYTF. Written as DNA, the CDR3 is TGTGCCAGCTCACCAGGACAGGACATTAACTATGGCTACACCTTC.

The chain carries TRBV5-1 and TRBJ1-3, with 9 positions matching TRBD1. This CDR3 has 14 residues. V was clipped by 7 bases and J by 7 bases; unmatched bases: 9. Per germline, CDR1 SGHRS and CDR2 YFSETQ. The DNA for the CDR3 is TGCGCCAGCCGGTCCGGGACAGGGTGGAACACCATATATTTT. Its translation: CASRSGTGWNTIYF.

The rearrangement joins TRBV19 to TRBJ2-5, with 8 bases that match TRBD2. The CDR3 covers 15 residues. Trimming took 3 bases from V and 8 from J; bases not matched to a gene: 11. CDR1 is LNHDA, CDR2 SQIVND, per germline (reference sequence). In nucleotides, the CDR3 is TGTGCCAGTAGTATGTACTCGGGGGGGCTTGAAACCCAGTACTTC. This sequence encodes CASSMYSGGLETQYF.

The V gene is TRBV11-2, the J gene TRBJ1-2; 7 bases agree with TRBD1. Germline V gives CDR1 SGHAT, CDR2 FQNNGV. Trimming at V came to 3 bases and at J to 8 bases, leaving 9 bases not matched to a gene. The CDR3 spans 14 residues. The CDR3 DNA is TGTGCCAGCAGCTTGCGGGGGGACAGTTTAGGCTACACCTTC. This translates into CASSLRGDSLGYTF.

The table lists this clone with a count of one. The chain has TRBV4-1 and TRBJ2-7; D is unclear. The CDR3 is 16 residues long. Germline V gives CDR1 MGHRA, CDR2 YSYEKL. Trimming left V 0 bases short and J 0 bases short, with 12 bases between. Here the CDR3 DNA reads TGCGCCAGCAGCCAAGAGTGGGCAACGACCTCCTACGAGCAGTACTTC. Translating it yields CASSQEWATTSYEQYF.

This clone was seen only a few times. This CDR3 reads CASSLPGQGEHGYTF. In DNA form, the CDR3 reads TGTGCCAGCTCACTACCGGGACAGGGGGAACATGGCTACACCTTC. The chain carries TRBV18 and TRBJ1-2; 11 bases are a match to TRBD1. Per the germline V gene, CDR1 is KGHSH and CDR2 is LQKENI. This CDR3 spans 15 amino acids. With V trimmed by 4 bases and J by 6 bases, 7 bases remained unmatched. Filled out from reference TRBV18 and TRBJ1-2, the complete variable domain reads NAGVMQNPRHLVRRRGQEARLRCSPMKGHSHVYWYRQLPEEGLKFMVYLQKENIIDESGMPKERFSAEFPKEGPSILRIQQVVRGDSAAYFCASSLPGQGEHGYTFGSGTRLTVV.

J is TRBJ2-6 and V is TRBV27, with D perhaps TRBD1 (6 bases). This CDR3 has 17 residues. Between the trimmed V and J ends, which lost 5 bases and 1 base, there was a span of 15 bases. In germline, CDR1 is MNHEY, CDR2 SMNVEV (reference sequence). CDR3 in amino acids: CASSPPDRISGANVLTF. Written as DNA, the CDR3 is TGTGCCAGCAGTCCCCCGGACAGAATATCTGGGGCCAACGTCCTGACTTTC.

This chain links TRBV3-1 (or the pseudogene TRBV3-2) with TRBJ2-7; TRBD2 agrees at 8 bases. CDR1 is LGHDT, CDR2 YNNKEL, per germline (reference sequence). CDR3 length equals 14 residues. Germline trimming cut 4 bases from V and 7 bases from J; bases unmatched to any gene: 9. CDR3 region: CASSLSGGSREQYF. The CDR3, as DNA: TGTGCCAGCAGCCTGAGCGGGGGATCGCGGGAGCAGTACTTC.

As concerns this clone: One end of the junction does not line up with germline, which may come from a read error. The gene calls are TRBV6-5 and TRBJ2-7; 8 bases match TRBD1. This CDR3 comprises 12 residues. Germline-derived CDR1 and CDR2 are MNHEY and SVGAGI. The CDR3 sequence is CASSSSRQGISF. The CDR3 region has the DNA TGTGCCAGCAGTTCATCCCGACAGGGGATCTCCTTC.

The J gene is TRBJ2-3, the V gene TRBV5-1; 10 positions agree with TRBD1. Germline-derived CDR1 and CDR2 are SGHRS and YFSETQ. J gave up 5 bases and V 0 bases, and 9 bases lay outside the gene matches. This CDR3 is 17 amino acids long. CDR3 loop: CASSLGPTGTGEDTQYF. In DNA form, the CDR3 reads TGCGCCAGCAGCTTGGGCCCGACCGGGACAGGGGAAGATACGCAGTATTTT.

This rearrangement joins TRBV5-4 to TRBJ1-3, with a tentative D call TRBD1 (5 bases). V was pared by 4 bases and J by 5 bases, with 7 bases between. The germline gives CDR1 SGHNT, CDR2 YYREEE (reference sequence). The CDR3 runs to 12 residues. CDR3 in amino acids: CASSQDRNTIYF. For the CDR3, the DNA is TGTGCCAGCAGCCAGGACAGAAACACCATATATTTT.

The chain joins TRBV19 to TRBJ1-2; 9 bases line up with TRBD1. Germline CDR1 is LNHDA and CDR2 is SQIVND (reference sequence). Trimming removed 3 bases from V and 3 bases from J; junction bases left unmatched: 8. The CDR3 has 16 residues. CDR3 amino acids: CASSIPGQGRDYGYTF. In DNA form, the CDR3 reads TGTGCCAGTAGTATCCCGGGACAGGGCAGGGACTATGGCTACACCTTC.

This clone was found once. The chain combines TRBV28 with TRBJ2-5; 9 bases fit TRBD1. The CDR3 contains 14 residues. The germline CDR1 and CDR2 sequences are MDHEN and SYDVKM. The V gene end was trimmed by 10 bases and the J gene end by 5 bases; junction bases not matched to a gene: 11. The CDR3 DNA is TGTGCCATCTCGATGACAGGGGGGTCGGAGACCCAGTACTTC. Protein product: CAISMTGGSETQYF.

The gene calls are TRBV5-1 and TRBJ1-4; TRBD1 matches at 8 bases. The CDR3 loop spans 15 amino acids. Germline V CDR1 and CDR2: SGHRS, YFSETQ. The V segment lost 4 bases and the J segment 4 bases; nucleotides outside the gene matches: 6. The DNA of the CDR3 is TGCGCCAGCAGCGGCGGACAGGGTCTTAATGAAAAACTGTTTTTT. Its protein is CASSGGQGLNEKLFF.

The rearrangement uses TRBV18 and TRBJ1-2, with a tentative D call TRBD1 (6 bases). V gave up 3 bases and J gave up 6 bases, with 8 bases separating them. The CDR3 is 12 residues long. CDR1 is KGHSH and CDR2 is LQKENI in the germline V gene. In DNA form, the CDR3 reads TGTGCCAGCTCACCCACAGGGCATGGCTACACCTTC. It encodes CASSPTGHGYTF.

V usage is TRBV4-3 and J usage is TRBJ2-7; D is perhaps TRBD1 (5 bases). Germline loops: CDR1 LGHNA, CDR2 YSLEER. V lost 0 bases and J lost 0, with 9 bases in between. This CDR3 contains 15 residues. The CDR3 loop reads CASSQEGRASYEQYF. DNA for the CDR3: TGCGCCAGCAGCCAAGAAGGCAGGGCCTCCTACGAGCAGTACTTC.

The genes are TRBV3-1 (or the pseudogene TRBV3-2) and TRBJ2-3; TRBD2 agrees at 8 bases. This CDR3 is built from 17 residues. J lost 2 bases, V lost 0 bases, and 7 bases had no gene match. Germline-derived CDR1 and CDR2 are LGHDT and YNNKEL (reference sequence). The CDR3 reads CASSQDYGTRYTDTQYF. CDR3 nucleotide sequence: TGTGCCAGCAGCCAAGACTACGGGACTAGGTACACAGATACGCAGTATTTT.

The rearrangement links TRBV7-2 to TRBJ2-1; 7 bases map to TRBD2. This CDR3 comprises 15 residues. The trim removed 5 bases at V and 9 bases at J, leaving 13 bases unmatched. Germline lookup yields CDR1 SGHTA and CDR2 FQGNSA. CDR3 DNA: TGTGCCAGCAGCCTTCGACTAGCTGCTCCCGGTGAGCAGTTCTTC. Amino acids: CASSLRLAAPGEQFF.

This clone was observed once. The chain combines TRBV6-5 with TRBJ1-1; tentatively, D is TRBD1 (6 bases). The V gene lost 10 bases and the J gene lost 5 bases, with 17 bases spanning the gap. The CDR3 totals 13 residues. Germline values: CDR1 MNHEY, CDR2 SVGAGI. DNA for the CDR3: TGTGCCACCGCTTGGGGGGGCGGGACTGAAGCTTTCTTT. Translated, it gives CATAWGGGTEAFF.

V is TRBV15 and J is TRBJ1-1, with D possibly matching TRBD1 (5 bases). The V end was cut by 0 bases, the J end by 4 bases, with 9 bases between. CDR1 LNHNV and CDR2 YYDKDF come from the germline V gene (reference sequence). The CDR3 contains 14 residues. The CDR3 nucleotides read TGTGCCACCAGCAGAGAAGGAGGGACCACTGAAGCTTTCTTT. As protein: CATSREGGTTEAFF.

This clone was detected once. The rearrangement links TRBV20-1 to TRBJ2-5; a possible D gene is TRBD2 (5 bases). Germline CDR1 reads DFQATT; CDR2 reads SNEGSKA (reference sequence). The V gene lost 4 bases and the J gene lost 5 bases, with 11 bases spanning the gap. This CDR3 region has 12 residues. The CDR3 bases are TGCAGTGCTAATGACTATGAGGAGACCCAGTACTTC. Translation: CSANDYEETQYF.